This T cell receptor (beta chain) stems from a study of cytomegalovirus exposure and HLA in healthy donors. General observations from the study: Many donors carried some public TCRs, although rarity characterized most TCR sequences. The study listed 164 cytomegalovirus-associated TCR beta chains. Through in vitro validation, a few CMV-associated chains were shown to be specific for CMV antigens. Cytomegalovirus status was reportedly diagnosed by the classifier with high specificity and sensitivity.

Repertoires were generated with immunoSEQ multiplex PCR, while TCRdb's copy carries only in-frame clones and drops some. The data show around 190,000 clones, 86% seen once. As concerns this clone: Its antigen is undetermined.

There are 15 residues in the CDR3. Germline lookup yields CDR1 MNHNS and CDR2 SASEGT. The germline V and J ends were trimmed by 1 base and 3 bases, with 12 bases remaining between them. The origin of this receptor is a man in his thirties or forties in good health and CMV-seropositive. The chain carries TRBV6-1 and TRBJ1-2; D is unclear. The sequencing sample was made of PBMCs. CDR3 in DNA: TGTGCCAGCAGTGAAGTGTTAGGGCCTGACTATGGCTACACCTTC. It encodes CASSEVLGPDYGYTF.